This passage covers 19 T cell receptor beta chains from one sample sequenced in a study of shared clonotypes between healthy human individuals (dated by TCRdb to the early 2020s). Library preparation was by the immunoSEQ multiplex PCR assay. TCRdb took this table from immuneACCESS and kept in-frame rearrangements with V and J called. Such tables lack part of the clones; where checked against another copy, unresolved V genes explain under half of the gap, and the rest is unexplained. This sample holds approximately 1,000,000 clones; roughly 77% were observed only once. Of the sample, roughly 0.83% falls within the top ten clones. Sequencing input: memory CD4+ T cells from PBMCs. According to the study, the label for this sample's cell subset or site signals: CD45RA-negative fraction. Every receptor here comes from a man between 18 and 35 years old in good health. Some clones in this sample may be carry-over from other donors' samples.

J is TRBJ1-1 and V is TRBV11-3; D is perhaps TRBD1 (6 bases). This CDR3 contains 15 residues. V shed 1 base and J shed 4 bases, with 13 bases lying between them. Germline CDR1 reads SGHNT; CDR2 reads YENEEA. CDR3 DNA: TGTGCCAGCAGCTTAGTAGGGGGGGGCGGCACTGAAGCTTTCTTT. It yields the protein CASSLVGGGGTEAFF. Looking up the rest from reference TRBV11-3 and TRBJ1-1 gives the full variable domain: EAGVVQSPRYKIIEKKQPVAFWCNPISGHNTLYWYLQNLGQGPELLIRYENEEAVDDSQLPKDRFSAERLKGVDSTLKIQPAELGDSAVYLCASSLVGGGGTEAFFGQGTRLTVV.

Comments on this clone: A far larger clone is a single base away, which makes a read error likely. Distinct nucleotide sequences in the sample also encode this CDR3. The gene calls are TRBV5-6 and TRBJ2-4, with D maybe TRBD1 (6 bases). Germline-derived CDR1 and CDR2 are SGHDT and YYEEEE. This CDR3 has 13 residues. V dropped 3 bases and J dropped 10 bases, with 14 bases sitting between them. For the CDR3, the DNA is TGTGCCAGCAGCTCCCGGGACATAAATATTCAGTACTTC. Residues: CASSSRDINIQYF.

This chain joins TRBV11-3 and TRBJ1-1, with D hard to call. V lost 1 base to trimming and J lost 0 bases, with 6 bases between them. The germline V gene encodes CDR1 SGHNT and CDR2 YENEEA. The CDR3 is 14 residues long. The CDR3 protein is CASSLAGMNTEAFF. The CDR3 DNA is TGTGCCAGCAGCTTAGCTGGAATGAACACTGAAGCTTTCTTT.

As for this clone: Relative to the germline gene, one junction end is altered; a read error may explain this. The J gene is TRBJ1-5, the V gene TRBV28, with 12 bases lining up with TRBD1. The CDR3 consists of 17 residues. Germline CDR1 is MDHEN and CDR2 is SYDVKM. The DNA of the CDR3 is TGTGCCAGCAGCCCCCGTCGCGGGACAGGGGGCAAACAGCCCCAGCATTTT. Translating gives CASSPRRGTGGKQPQHF.

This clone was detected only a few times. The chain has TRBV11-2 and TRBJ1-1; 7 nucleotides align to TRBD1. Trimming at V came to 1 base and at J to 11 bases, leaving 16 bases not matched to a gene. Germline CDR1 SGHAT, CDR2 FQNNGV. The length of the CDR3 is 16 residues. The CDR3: CASSLVSVGGPFGAFF. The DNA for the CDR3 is TGTGCCAGCAGCTTAGTCAGCGTAGGGGGCCCCTTCGGGGCTTTCTTT.

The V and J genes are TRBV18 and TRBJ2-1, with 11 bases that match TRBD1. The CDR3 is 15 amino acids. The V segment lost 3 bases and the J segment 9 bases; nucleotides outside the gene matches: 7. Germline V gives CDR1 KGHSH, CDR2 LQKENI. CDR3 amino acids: CASSPTGQGAGEQFF. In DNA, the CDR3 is TGTGCCAGCTCACCTACTGGACAGGGGGCCGGTGAGCAGTTCTTC. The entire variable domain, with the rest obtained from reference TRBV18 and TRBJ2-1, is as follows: NAGVMQNPRHLVRRRGQEARLRCSPMKGHSHVYWYRQLPEEGLKFMVYLQKENIIDESGMPKERFSAEFPKEGPSILRIQQVVRGDSAAYFCASSPTGQGAGEQFFGPGTRLTVL.

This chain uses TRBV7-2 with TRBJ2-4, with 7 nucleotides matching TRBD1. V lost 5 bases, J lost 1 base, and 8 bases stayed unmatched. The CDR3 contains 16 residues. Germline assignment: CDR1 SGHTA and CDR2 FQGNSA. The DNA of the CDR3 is TGTGCCAGCAGCCTTACAGGGGCTATTGCCAAAAACATTCAGTACTTC. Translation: CASSLTGAIAKNIQYF.

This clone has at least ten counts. In DNA form, the CDR3 reads TGTGCCACCAGCAGAGCGGTGAACACTGAAGCTTTCTTT. This codes for CATSRAVNTEAFF. The chain has TRBV15 and TRBJ1-1, with unresolved D. V was trimmed by 1 base and J by 0 bases, leaving 3 bases between them. The CDR3 totals 13 residues. The V gene's germline CDR1 is LNHNV and CDR2 YYDKDF (reference sequence).

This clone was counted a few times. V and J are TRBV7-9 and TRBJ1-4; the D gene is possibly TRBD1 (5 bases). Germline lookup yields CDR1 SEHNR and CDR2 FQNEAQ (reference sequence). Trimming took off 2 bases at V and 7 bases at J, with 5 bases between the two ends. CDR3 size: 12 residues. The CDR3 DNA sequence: TGTGCCAGCAGCTTACAGGGTGAAAAACTGTTTTTT. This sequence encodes CASSLQGEKLFF.

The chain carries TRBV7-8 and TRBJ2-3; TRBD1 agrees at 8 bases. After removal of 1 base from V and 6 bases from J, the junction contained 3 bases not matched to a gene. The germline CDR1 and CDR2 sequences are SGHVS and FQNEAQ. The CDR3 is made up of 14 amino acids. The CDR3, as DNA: TGTGCCAGCAGCTTAGACGACAGGGGTGATACGCAGTATTTT. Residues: CASSLDDRGDTQYF.

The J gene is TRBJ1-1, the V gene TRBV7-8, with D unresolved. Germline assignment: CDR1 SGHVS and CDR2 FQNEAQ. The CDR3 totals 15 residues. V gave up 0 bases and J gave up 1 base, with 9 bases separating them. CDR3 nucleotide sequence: TGTGCCAGCAGCTTAGCAGGGCTCCGGAACACTGAAGCTTTCTTT. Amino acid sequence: CASSLAGLRNTEAFF.

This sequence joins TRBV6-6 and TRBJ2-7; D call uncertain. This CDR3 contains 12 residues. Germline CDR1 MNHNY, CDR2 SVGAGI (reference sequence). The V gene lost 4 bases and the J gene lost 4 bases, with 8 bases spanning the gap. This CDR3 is CASSSGVYEQYF. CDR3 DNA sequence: TGTGCCAGCAGTTCTGGGGTATACGAGCAGTACTTC.

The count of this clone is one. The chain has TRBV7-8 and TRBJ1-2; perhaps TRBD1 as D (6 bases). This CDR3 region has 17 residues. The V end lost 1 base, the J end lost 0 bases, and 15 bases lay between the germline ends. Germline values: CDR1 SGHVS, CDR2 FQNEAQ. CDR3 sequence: CASSLVAGVLSNYGYTF. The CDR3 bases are TGTGCCAGCAGCTTAGTAGCAGGGGTCTTATCTAACTATGGCTACACCTTC.

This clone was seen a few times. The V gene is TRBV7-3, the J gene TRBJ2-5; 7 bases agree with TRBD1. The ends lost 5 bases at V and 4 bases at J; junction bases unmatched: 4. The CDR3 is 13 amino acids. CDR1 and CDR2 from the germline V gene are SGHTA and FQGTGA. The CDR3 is CASSQGERETQYF. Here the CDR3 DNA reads TGTGCCAGCAGCCAGGGGGAAAGAGAGACCCAGTACTTC.

The CDR3 nucleotides read TGTGCCAGCAGTGAGCGGCTCCCTCTGCAGGGGATCAGCAATCAGCCCCAGCATTTT. Residues: CASSERLPLQGISNQPQHF. The rearrangement links TRBV2 to TRBJ1-5; tentative D call: TRBD1 (6 bases). Germline CDR1 reads SNHLY; CDR2 reads FYNNEI. The CDR3 runs 19 residues. Trimming left V 3 bases short and J 1 base short, with 22 bases between.

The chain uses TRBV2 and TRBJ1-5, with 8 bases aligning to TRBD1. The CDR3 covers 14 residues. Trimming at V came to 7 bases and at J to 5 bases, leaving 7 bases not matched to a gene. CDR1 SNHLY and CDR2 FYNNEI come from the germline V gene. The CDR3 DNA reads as TGTGCCAGCAATCGAGACAGGGGCGATCAGCCCCAGCATTTT. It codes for CASNRDRGDQPQHF.

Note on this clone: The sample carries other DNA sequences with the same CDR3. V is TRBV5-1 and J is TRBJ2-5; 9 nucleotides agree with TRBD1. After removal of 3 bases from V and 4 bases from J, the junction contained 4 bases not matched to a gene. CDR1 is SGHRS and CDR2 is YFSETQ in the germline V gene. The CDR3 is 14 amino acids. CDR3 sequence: CASSWGTGRETQYF. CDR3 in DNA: TGCGCCAGCAGCTGGGGGACAGGGCGAGAGACCCAGTACTTC.

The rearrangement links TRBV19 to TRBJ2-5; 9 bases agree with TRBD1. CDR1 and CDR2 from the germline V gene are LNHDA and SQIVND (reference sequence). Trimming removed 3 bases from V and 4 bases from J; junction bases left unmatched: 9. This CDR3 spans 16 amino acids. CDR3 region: CASSINTGTGRETQYF. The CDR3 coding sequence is TGTGCCAGTAGTATCAACACCGGGACAGGGCGAGAGACCCAGTACTTC.

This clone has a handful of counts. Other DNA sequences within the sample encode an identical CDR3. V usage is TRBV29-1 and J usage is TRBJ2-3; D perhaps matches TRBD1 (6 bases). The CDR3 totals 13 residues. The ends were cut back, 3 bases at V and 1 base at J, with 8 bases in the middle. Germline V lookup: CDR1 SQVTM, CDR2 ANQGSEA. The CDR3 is CSVDRGGTDTQYF. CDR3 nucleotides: TGCAGCGTTGACAGGGGAGGCACAGATACGCAGTATTTT.